One sample yielded the 6 T cell receptor beta chains listed below, sequenced in a study of blood T cell repertoires in COVID-19. Method: immunoSEQ multiplex PCR; TCRdb's copy keeps in-frame clones and lacks some. The table records roughly 81,000 clones, around 92% of them present only once. The sample consisted of peripheral blood. The source is a woman aged 45-65 years in a cohort sampled during active COVID-19.

This clone appeared once. The rearrangement links TRBV27 to TRBJ2-3; 12 bases align to TRBD2. The CDR3 loop spans 18 amino acids. Trimming removed 5 bases from V and 3 bases from J; junction bases left unmatched: 12. Looked up from germline, CDR1 is MNHEY and CDR2 is SMNVEV (reference sequence). The CDR3 nucleotides are TGTGCCAGCAGTCTAAAACCTTCGACTAGCGGGAGAACAGATACGCAGTATTTT. As protein: CASSLKPSTSGRTDTQYF.

The rearrangement joins TRBV28 to TRBJ2-5; perhaps TRBD1 as D (6 bases). Germline assignment: CDR1 MDHEN and CDR2 SYDVKM. This CDR3 contains 13 residues. Trimming shortened V by 6 bases and J by 5 bases, and 13 bases separated the two germline ends. CDR3 sequence (DNA): TGTGCCAGCAGGAGACAGGCCTCGGAGACCCAGTACTTC. Translated, it gives CASRRQASETQYF.

Only a few counts were recorded for this clone. The chain recombines TRBV11-2 with TRBJ2-7; 8 bases are shared with TRBD2. V was clipped by 4 bases and J by 9 bases; unmatched bases: 8. The CDR3 loop spans 13 amino acids. CDR1 is SGHAT and CDR2 is FQNNGV in the germline V gene. The CDR3 DNA reads TGTGCCAGCAGCTCAGGGACTAGTAAAGCGCAGTACTTC. Protein sequence: CASSSGTSKAQYF. The whole variable domain, remainder taken from reference TRBV11-2 and TRBJ2-7, is EAGVAQSPRYKIIEKRQSVAFWCNPISGHATLYWYQQILGQGPKLLIQFQNNGVVDDSQLPKDRFSAERLKGVDSTLKIQPAKLEDSAVYLCASSSGTSKAQYFGPGTRLTVT.

The chain couples TRBV6-1 to TRBJ1-6; 7 nucleotides match TRBD1. V lost 2 bases and J lost 7; bases outside the gene matches: 8. The CDR3 has 16 amino acids. CDR1 is MNHNS, CDR2 SASEGT, per germline. The CDR3 region is CASSETTGRYNSPLHF. Written as DNA, the CDR3 is TGTGCCAGCAGTGAAACGACAGGGCGTTACAATTCACCCCTCCACTTT.

V is TRBV28 and J is TRBJ1-1; D remains ambiguous. V dropped 1 base and J dropped 4 bases, with 10 bases sitting between them. In germline, CDR1 is MDHEN, CDR2 SYDVKM. This CDR3 spans 14 amino acids. Here the CDR3 reads CASSLYGERTEAFF. CDR3 nucleotides: TGTGCCAGCAGTTTATACGGGGAACGCACTGAAGCTTTCTTT.

This clone was seen once. The V call is TRBV10-2, the J call TRBJ1-5, with D perhaps TRBD1 (5 bases). Germline CDR1 reads WSHSY; CDR2 reads SAAADI. The CDR3 sequence is 15 residues long. V lost 2 bases to trimming and J lost 5 bases, with 13 bases between them. The CDR3 region has the DNA TGCGCCAGCAGTGAGACCAGGGTGGGCGATCAGCCCCAGCATTTT. Its translation is CASSETRVGDQPQHF.